Given below is one T cell receptor beta chain in context. No antigen is known for it. This record comes from a study of cytomegalovirus exposure and HLA in healthy donors. The CDR3 loop spans 18 amino acids. With V trimmed by 1 base and J by 2 bases, 9 bases remained unmatched. Per the germline V gene, CDR1 is MGHRA and CDR2 is YSYEKL. Researchers ran the PCR with 60 Vbeta and 13 Jbeta primers. Clones were read by immunoSEQ multiplex PCR, and TCRdb kept only the in-frame ones, dropping some. The repertoire consists of approximately 200,000 clones, with 60% to 85% occurring once and the leading ten covering about a sixth. Study findings and constraints: Cytomegalovirus association was listed for roughly 160 TCR beta chains.

The material sequenced was PBMCs. This chain connects TRBV4-1 to TRBJ2-1, with TRBD2 matching 9 bases. The origin of this receptor is a man aged 35 to 55 in good health and CMV-seronegative. The CDR3 is CASSQGEAGGYAYNEQFF. The CDR3 DNA follows: TGCGCCAGCAGCCAAGGGGAAGCGGGGGGCTATGCCTACAATGAGCAGTTCTTC.